The rows below give T cell receptor beta chains drawn from one sample of a study of brain T cells in children with intractable seizures. Method: immunoSEQ multiplex PCR; TCRdb's copy keeps in-frame clones and lacks some. The data contain about 320,000 clones, approximately 93% of them singletons. This material consisted of peripheral blood, taken roughly 5 months after surgery. The receptors stem from a boy under two years old with tuberous sclerosis and intractable seizures. Both conserved end residues are part of each CDR3. Each record gives: J gene, D gene, clone size, V gene, CDR3 protein, CDR3 DNA. The D gene is left open where the match is weak. Size values are once, few and many counts, or a class for expanded clones, and some rows have none.

TRBJ1-1	NA	NA	TRBV3-1/TRBV3-2	CASSQAWDNTEAFF	TGTGCCAGCAGCCAAGCTTGGGATAACACTGAAGCTTTCTTT
TRBJ2-7	TRBD2	NA	TRBV5-1	CASSPWVAGAFYEQYF	TGCGCCAGCAGCCCGTGGGTAGCGGGGGCCTTCTACGAGCAGTACTTC
TRBJ2-7	TRBD2	NA	TRBV25-1	CASGRAGGGEQYF	TGTGCCAGCGGAAGAGCGGGAGGGGGTGAGCAGTACTTC
TRBJ2-7	TRBD2	NA	TRBV14	CASSNIGTSGSGEQYF	TGTGCCAGCAGCAATATAGGGACTAGCGGGAGCGGCGAGCAGTACTTC
TRBJ2-5	TRBD1	NA	TRBV29-1	CSVDKGTEETQYF	TGCAGCGTTGACAAAGGGACAGAAGAGACCCAGTACTTC
TRBJ1-2	NA	NA	TRBV29-1	CSVGGPSYGYTF	TGCAGCGTGGGCGGGCCTAGCTATGGCTACACCTTC
TRBJ1-2	TRBD1	NA	TRBV9	CASSPTGSYGYTF	TGTGCCAGCAGCCCGACAGGGAGCTATGGCTACACCTTC
TRBJ1-2	NA	NA	TRBV7-9	CASSPPRLGYGYTF	TGTGCCAGCAGCCCTCCCAGGCTGGGGTATGGCTACACCTTC
TRBJ1-2	NA	NA	TRBV25-1	CASTNGYGYTF	TGTGCCAGCACAAACGGTTATGGCTACACCTTC
TRBJ2-3	TRBD2	NA	TRBV13	CASSLALAGVRTDTQYF	TGTGCCAGCAGCTTAGCTCTAGCGGGAGTCAGGACAGATACGCAGTATTTT
TRBJ1-2	TRBD1	NA	TRBV6-1	CASSEVRTGNYGYTF	TGTGCCAGCAGTGAAGTCCGGACAGGGAACTATGGCTACACCTTC
TRBJ2-7	TRBD2	NA	TRBV11-2	CASSRTSGSYEQYF	TGTGCCAGCAGCAGGACTAGCGGCTCCTACGAGCAGTACTTC
TRBJ2-1	NA	NA	TRBV7-9	CASSLLLTRSYNEQFF	TGTGCCAGCAGCTTACTCCTCACCCGCTCCTACAATGAGCAGTTCTTC
TRBJ2-2	TRBD2	NA	TRBV18	CASSPLAGATYTGELFF	TGTGCCAGCTCACCCTTAGCGGGGGCCACGTACACCGGGGAGCTGTTTTTT
TRBJ2-2	TRBD2	NA	TRBV9	CASSDPGLVAGELFF	TGTGCCAGCAGCGACCCGGGACTAGTCGCCGGGGAGCTGTTTTTT
TRBJ1-3	TRBD1	NA	TRBV19	CASGRDSASGNTIYF	TGTGCCAGTGGCCGGGACAGCGCTTCTGGAAACACCATATATTTT
TRBJ1-2	NA	NA	TRBV6-5	CASRPRTAANYGYTF	TGTGCCAGCAGACCAAGGACGGCAGCTAACTATGGCTACACCTTC
TRBJ2-1	NA	NA	TRBV5-1	CASSPDSRSTDEQFF	TGCGCCAGCAGTCCCGACAGCCGGTCTACCGATGAGCAGTTCTTC
TRBJ1-5	NA	NA	TRBV6-5	CASIYGNSNQPQHF	TGTGCCAGCATATATGGGAATAGCAATCAGCCCCAGCATTTT
TRBJ2-5	TRBD2	NA	TRBV9	CASNRLGTSGGETQYF	TGTGCCAGCAACCGACTGGGGACTAGCGGGGGAGAGACCCAGTACTTC
TRBJ1-2	TRBD1	NA	TRBV19	CASSTGGRDGYTF	TGTGCCAGTAGTACAGGGGGCCGGGATGGCTACACCTTC
TRBJ1-6	NA	NA	TRBV5-6	CASSFGGLGSPLHF	TGTGCCAGCAGCTTTGGAGGGCTCGGCTCACCCCTCCACTTT
TRBJ1-4	NA	NA	TRBV15	CATSSSEGESNEKLFF	TGTGCCACCAGCTCCAGCGAGGGGGAATCTAATGAAAAACTGTTTTTT
TRBJ1-2	NA	NA	TRBV30	CAWSVLRDYGYTF	TGTGCCTGGAGTGTACTCAGGGACTATGGCTACACCTTC
TRBJ1-2	NA	NA	TRBV6-4	CASSGLGRQTYGYTF	TGTGCCAGCAGTGGATTGGGTAGGCAGACCTATGGCTACACCTTC
TRBJ1-1	NA	NA	TRBV21-1	CATPGGGGHTEAFF	TGTGCCACCCCGGGGGGGGGAGGGCACACTGAAGCTTTCTTT
TRBJ1-2	NA	once	TRBV24-1	CATSEGNGYTF	TGTGCCACCAGTGAAGGAAATGGCTACACCTTC
TRBJ2-1	NA	NA	TRBV24-1	CATSPGPYNEQFF	TGTGCCACCAGCCCGGGCCCATACAATGAGCAGTTCTTC
TRBJ2-7	NA	once	TRBV13	CASSLGGETYEQYF	TGTGCCAGCAGCTTAGGCGGGGAGACCTACGAGCAGTACTTC
TRBJ2-2	TRBD2	few	TRBV19	CASEMGTSGTGELFF	TGTGCCAGTGAAATGGGGACTAGCGGCACCGGGGAGCTGTTTTTT
TRBJ1-1	TRBD1	NA	TRBV3-1/TRBV3-2	CASSLDRDSGPEAFF	TGTGCCAGCAGCCTAGACCGGGACAGTGGACCTGAAGCTTTCTTT